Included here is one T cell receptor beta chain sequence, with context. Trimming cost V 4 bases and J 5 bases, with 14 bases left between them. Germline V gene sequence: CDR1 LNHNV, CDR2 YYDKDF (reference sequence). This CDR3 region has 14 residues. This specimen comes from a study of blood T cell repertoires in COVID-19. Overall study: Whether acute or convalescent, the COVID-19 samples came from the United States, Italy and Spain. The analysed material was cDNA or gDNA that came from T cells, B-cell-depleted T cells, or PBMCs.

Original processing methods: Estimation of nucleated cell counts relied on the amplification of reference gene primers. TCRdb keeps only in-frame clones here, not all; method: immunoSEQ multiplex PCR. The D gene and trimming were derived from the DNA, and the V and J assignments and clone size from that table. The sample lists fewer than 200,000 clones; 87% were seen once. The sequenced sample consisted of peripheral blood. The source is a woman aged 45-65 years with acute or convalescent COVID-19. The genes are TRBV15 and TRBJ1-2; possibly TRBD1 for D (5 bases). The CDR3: CATSKGQGGYGYTF. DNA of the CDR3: TGTGCCACCAGCAAAGGGCAGGGAGGATATGGCTACACCTTC.